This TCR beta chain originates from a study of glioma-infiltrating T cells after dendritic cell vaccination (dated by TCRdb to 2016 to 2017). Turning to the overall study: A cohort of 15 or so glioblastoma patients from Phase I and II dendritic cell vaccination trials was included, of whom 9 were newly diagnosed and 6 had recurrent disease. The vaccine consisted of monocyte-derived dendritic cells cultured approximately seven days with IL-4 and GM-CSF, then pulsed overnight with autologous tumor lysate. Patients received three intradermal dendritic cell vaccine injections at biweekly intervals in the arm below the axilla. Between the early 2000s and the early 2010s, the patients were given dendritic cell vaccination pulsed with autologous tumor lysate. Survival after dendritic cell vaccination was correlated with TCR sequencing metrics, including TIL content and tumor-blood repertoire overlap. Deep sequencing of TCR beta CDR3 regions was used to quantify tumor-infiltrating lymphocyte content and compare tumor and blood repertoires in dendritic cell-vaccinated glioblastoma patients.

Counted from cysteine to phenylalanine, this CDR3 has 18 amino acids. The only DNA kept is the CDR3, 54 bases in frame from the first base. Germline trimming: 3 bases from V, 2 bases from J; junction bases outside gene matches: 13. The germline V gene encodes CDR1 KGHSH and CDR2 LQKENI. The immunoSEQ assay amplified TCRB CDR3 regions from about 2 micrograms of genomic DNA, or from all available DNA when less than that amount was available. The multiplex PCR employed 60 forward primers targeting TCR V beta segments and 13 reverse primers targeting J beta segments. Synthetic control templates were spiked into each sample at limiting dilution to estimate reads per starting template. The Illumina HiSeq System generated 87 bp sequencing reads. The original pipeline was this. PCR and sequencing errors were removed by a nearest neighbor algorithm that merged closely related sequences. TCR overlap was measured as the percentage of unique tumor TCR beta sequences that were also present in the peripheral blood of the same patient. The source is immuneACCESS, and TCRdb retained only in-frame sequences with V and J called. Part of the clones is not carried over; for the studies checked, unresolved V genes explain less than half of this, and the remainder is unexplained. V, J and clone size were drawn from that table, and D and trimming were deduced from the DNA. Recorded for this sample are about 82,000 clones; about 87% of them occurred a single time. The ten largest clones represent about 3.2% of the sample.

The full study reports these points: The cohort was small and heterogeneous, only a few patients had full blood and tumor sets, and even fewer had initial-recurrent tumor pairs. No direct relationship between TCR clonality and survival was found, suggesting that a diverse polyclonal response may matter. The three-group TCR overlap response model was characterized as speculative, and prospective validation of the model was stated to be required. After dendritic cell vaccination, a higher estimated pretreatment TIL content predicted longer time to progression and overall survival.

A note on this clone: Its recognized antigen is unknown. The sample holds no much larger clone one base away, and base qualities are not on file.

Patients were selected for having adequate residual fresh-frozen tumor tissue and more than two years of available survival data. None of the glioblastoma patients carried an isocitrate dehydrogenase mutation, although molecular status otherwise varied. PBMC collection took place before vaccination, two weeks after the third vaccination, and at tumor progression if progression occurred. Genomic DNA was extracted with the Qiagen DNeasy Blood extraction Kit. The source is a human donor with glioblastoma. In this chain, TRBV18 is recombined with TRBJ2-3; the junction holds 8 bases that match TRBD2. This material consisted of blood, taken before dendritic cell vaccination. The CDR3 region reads CASSPFKLTSGHTDTQYF. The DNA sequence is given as TGTGCCAGCTCACCTTTCAAGCTAACTAGCGGTCACACAGATACGCAGTATTTT.